This passage covers 9 T cell receptor beta chains from one sample sequenced in a study of radiotherapy plus CTLA-4 blockade in lung cancer. Method: immunoSEQ multiplex PCR; TCRdb's copy keeps in-frame clones and lacks some. This table holds about 51,000 clones, approximately 80% found once. Sequences were derived from peripheral blood, sampled from a patient treated with radiotherapy plus ipilimumab. The source is a human donor with non-small cell lung cancer whose response to radiotherapy plus ipilimumab could not be evaluated.

V usage is TRBV18 and J usage is TRBJ1-5; 9 bases fit TRBD1. Looked up from germline, CDR1 is KGHSH and CDR2 is LQKENI. Unmatched junction bases numbered 1, after V lost 3 bases and J lost 1 base. The length of the CDR3 is 15 residues. As DNA, the CDR3 is TGTGCCAGCTCACCTGGACAGGGGAGCAATCAGCCCCAGCATTTT. Protein product: CASSPGQGSNQPQHF.

V usage is TRBV4-1 and J usage is TRBJ2-5; unclear D gene. This CDR3 has 13 amino acids. V was shortened by 3 bases and J by 2 bases, with 7 bases between the two germline ends. Germline lookup yields CDR1 MGHRA and CDR2 YSYEKL. CDR3 nucleotide sequence: TGCGCCAGCAGCCAGGGCCGTCAAGAGACCCAGTACTTC. Translating it yields CASSQGRQETQYF.

The chain uses TRBV6-6 and TRBJ1-2, with a weak D call TRBD1 (5 bases). Trimming removed 7 bases at V and 5 bases at J, with 17 bases between. The CDR3 is made up of 14 amino acids. CDR1 and CDR2 (germline): MNHNY, SVGAGI (reference sequence). CDR3 sequence: CASTQEGPRYGYTF. The CDR3, as DNA: TGTGCCAGCACCCAGGAGGGGCCGAGGTATGGCTACACCTTC.

This clone was found once. The sample has other DNA sequences that encode this CDR3 too. V is TRBV5-1 and J is TRBJ1-3; D is perhaps TRBD1 (5 bases). The V gene's germline CDR1 is SGHRS and CDR2 YFSETQ. Trimming pared 3 bases from V and 2 bases from J, leaving 9 bases between. The CDR3 extends over 14 amino acids. The CDR3 loop is CASSSQGAGNTIYF. The DNA for the CDR3 is TGCGCCAGCAGCTCCCAGGGTGCTGGAAACACCATATATTTT.

The rearrangement joins TRBV5-1 to TRBJ2-3; 11 nucleotides match TRBD2. The CDR3 sequence is 17 residues long. After removal of 4 bases from V and 1 base from J, the junction contained 8 bases not matched to a gene. Germline V CDR1 and CDR2: SGHRS, YFSETQ. The CDR3 sequence: CASSAIAGGPGTDTQYF. As DNA, the CDR3 is TGCGCCAGCAGCGCTATAGCGGGGGGGCCGGGCACAGATACGCAGTATTTT.

The gene calls are TRBV4-3 and TRBJ1-2; D ambiguous. The germline V and J ends were trimmed by 1 base and 7 bases, with 10 bases remaining between them. The CDR3 has 13 residues. Germline CDR1 and CDR2: LGHNA and YSLEER. Written as DNA, the CDR3 is TGCGCCAGCAGCCAAGTCGAGGGTATTGGCTACACCTTC. Translation: CASSQVEGIGYTF.

The J gene is TRBJ1-6, the V gene TRBV28; D gene ambiguous. There are 15 residues in the CDR3. CDR1 is MDHEN, CDR2 SYDVKM, per germline. Trimming shortened V by 3 bases and J by 9 bases, and 15 bases separated the two germline ends. CDR3 nucleotide sequence: TGTGCCAGCAGTTTTATAAGGACTGGTAGTTCACCCCTCCACTTT. This translates into CASSFIRTGSSPLHF.

The chain employs TRBV4-3 and TRBJ1-2; D is undetermined. CDR3 length equals 12 residues. The germline gives CDR1 LGHNA, CDR2 YSLEER. Deletions cut 8 bases from V and 3 bases from J, with 10 bases between. The CDR3 region has the DNA TGCGCCAGCGGAGCCCAAGACTATGGCTACACCTTC. This gives the protein CASGAQDYGYTF.

This clone has a handful of counts. This chain joins TRBV4-3 and TRBJ2-4; tentatively, D is TRBD1 (6 bases). The V gene lost 5 bases and the J gene lost 7 bases, with 21 bases spanning the gap. This CDR3 contains 16 residues. The germline V gene has CDR1 LGHNA and CDR2 YSLEER. CDR3 nucleotides: TGCGCCAGCAGCGTCGGGACAAATAAGTCGGGGAACATTCAGTACTTC. Protein product: CASSVGTNKSGNIQYF.